Presented here are 29 T cell receptor beta chains from one specimen sequenced in a study of blood T cell repertoires in COVID-19 (dated by TCRdb to 2019 to 2021). Preparation of the library involved the immunoSEQ multiplex PCR assay. As stored in TCRdb, this immuneACCESS dataset retains in-frame rearrangements with V and J assigned. A fraction of the clones does not appear; measured against another copy, unresolved V genes explain less than half of the discrepancy, and the remainder lacks a known reason. In this sample the table shows 35,000 to 40,000 clones, around nine tenths of which occur a single time. The ten largest clones take up under 5% of the sample. Source material: peripheral blood. These receptors all stem from a man in his fifties or sixties with COVID-19, enrolled during active disease.

The chain recombines TRBV19 with TRBJ1-1; D ambiguous. V gave up 4 bases and J gave up 1 base, with 7 bases separating them. This CDR3 spans 13 amino acids. From germline, CDR1 is LNHDA and CDR2 SQIVND (reference sequence). The CDR3 DNA sequence: TGTGCCAGTAGTAACACCGCGAACACTGAAGCTTTCTTT. Residues: CASSNTANTEAFF.

CDR3 sequence reads: CASSTNPGLATDTQYF. Written as DNA, the CDR3 is TGTGCCAGTAGTACTAACCCGGGACTAGCGACAGATACGCAGTATTTT. The rearrangement joins TRBV19 to TRBJ2-3; 10 bases line up with TRBD2. CDR3 length: 16 amino acids. Unmatched junction bases numbered 7, after V lost 4 bases and J lost 3 bases. Germline V gene data show CDR1 as LNHDA and CDR2 as SQIVND (reference sequence).

This chain connects TRBV6-5 to TRBJ2-2; D is unclear. Germline CDR1 reads MNHEY; CDR2 reads SVGAGI. V lost 8 bases to trimming and J lost 3 bases, with 13 bases between them. The CDR3 is 14 amino acids. Here the CDR3 reads CASSGSLDTGELFF. The DNA of the CDR3 is TGTGCCAGCTCTGGTAGCCTCGACACCGGGGAGCTGTTTTTT.

The rearrangement links TRBV28 to TRBJ1-4, with TRBD1 as a possible D gene (5 bases). V gave up 3 bases and J gave up 4 bases, with 15 bases separating them. From germline, CDR1 is MDHEN and CDR2 SYDVKM. The CDR3 spans 16 residues. CDR3 sequence: CASSLGGGGVNEKLFF. CDR3 DNA: TGTGCCAGCAGTTTGGGAGGCGGGGGGGTTAATGAAAAACTGTTTTTT. The whole variable domain, filled in from reference TRBV28 and TRBJ1-4, reads DVKVTQSSRYLVKRTGEKVFLECVQDMDHENMFWYRQDPGLGLRLIYFSYDVKMKEKGDIPEGYSVSREKKERFSLILESASTNQTSMYLCASSLGGGGVNEKLFFGSGTQLSVL.

The chain uses TRBV28 and TRBJ1-6; 8 positions match TRBD1. Germline CDR1 MDHEN, CDR2 SYDVKM. The V segment lost 5 bases and the J segment 8 bases; nucleotides outside the gene matches: 2. The CDR3 sequence is 13 residues long. CDR3 coding DNA: TGTGCCAGCAGTGACAGGGGTTATTCACCCCTCCACTTT. It is translated as CASSDRGYSPLHF.

The chain employs TRBV2 and TRBJ2-7, with D maybe TRBD2 (6 bases). The CDR3 has 14 residues. Trimming left V 2 bases short and J 6 bases short, with 14 bases between. CDR1 and CDR2 (germline): SNHLY, FYNNEI. The CDR3 spells CASSERLVLGEQYF. CDR3 DNA: TGTGCCAGCAGTGAACGACTAGTCCTGGGCGAGCAGTACTTC.

V and J are TRBV7-2 and TRBJ2-1; possibly TRBD2 for D (5 bases). This CDR3 has 14 amino acids. From germline, CDR1 is SGHTA and CDR2 FQGNSA. Trimming pared 3 bases from V and 12 bases from J, leaving 18 bases between. In nucleotides, the CDR3 is TGTGCCAGCAGCTTCCGGGTAGCAGCCGAGGGGCAGTTCTTC. It encodes CASSFRVAAEGQFF.

This sequence joins TRBV19 and TRBJ1-2; 7 bases agree with TRBD1. Germline-derived CDR1 and CDR2 are LNHDA and SQIVND (reference sequence). The CDR3 contains 14 residues. V shed 4 bases and J 4 bases; nucleotides not matched to a gene: 6. The CDR3 is CASSKGALRYGYTF. The CDR3 bases are TGTGCCAGTAGTAAGGGGGCGCTTCGCTATGGCTACACCTTC.

The chain combines TRBV28 with TRBJ2-2; possible D gene TRBD1, 6 bases. V dropped 8 bases and J dropped 3 bases, with 13 bases sitting between them. Germline V gene data show CDR1 as MDHEN and CDR2 as SYDVKM. The CDR3 sequence is 14 residues long. In nucleotides, the CDR3 is TGTGCCAGCTCGCCGGACAGTTACACCGGGGAGCTGTTTTTT. Its protein product is CASSPDSYTGELFF.

The rearrangement joins TRBV19 to TRBJ1-2; a possible D gene is TRBD1 (5 bases). The CDR3 consists of 17 residues. V was pared by 5 bases and J by 2 bases, with 21 bases between. CDR1 and CDR2 from the germline V gene are LNHDA and SQIVND (reference sequence). In nucleotides, the CDR3 is TGTGCCAGTAGTCCTGGCGGGGCTGGCAGGCCGAACTATGGCTACACCTTC. It translates to CASSPGGAGRPNYGYTF. Full variable domain (outside the CDR3, taken from reference TRBV19 and TRBJ1-2): DGGITQSPKYLFRKEGQNVTLSCEQNLNHDAMYWYRQDPGQGLRLIYYSQIVNDFQKGDIAEGYSVSREKKESFPLTVTSAQKNPTAFYLCASSPGGAGRPNYGYTFGSGTRLTVV.

Only a few counts were recorded for this clone. The chain links TRBV18 to TRBJ1-1; D is perhaps TRBD1 (5 bases). The CDR3 consists of 15 residues. The germline V and J ends were trimmed by 2 bases and 4 bases, with 14 bases remaining between them. Germline-derived CDR1 and CDR2 are KGHSH and LQKENI. CDR3 sequence: CASSPTNTGVTEAFF. Here the CDR3 DNA reads TGTGCCAGCTCACCAACAAATACGGGGGTCACTGAAGCTTTCTTT.

This clone turned up a few times. The J gene is TRBJ1-1, the V gene TRBV2; D uncertain. The CDR3 is made up of 13 amino acids. Trimming took off 6 bases at V and 4 bases at J, with 12 bases between the two ends. CDR1 is SNHLY, CDR2 FYNNEI, per germline. The CDR3 is CASSWAISTEAFF. The CDR3 nucleotides are TGTGCCAGCAGCTGGGCGATATCCACTGAAGCTTTCTTT. The whole variable domain, remainder taken from reference TRBV2 and TRBJ1-1, is EPEVTQTPSHQVTQMGQEVILRCVPISNHLYFYWYRQILGQKVEFLVSFYNNEISEKSEIFDDQFSVERPDGSNFTLKIRSTKLEDSAMYFCASSWAISTEAFFGQGTRLTVV.

V gene TRBV28 combines with J gene TRBJ1-3; possible D gene TRBD1, 5 bases. V gave up 7 bases and J gave up 0 bases, with 16 bases separating them. The CDR3 is made up of 16 amino acids. Germline CDR1 reads MDHEN; CDR2 reads SYDVKM. The CDR3 region is CASKAGTESSGNTIYF. The CDR3 DNA reads TGTGCCAGCAAAGCGGGGACGGAAAGCTCTGGAAACACCATATATTTT.

This sequence joins TRBV7-2 and TRBJ2-3; D perhaps matches TRBD1 (5 bases). There are 16 residues in the CDR3. V was pared by 1 base and J by 0 bases, with 11 bases between. Germline V CDR1 and CDR2: SGHTA, FQGNSA. The DNA of the CDR3 is TGTGCCAGCAGCTTAGAGGACATAGCTAGCACAGATACGCAGTATTTT. Translation gives CASSLEDIASTDTQYF.

The chain recombines TRBV7-2 with TRBJ2-7; the match to TRBD1 covers 8 bases. There are 14 residues in the CDR3. Germline lookup yields CDR1 SGHTA and CDR2 FQGNSA. V shed 4 bases and J 2 bases; nucleotides not matched to a gene: 4. Here the CDR3 DNA reads TGTGCCAGCAGCTCTGACAGGGGAGCCTACGAGCAGTACTTC. Translation gives CASSSDRGAYEQYF.

V and J are TRBV2 and TRBJ2-7; D is possibly TRBD2 (5 bases). Trimming left V 10 bases short and J 3 bases short, with 16 bases between. This CDR3 region has 13 residues. Germline V lookup: CDR1 SNHLY, CDR2 FYNNEI. The CDR3 coding sequence is TGTGCCAAGAGACGAGCCGGGAACTACGAGCAGTACTTC. Its translation: CAKRRAGNYEQYF.

The CDR3 spells CASSRPGQLNYGYTF. DNA for the CDR3: TGTGCCAGTAGTCGACCGGGACAGTTAAACTATGGCTACACCTTC. The chain carries TRBV19 and TRBJ1-2, with 7 bases identical to TRBD1. Per the germline V gene, CDR1 is LNHDA and CDR2 is SQIVND (reference sequence). J was trimmed by 2 bases and V by 5 bases; bases with no gene match: 8. CDR3 length: 15 amino acids. Full variable domain (remainder filled in from reference TRBV19 and TRBJ1-2): DGGITQSPKYLFRKEGQNVTLSCEQNLNHDAMYWYRQDPGQGLRLIYYSQIVNDFQKGDIAEGYSVSREKKESFPLTVTSAQKNPTAFYLCASSRPGQLNYGYTFGSGTRLTVV.

The rearrangement uses TRBV6-5 and TRBJ1-4, with 9 bases identical to TRBD1. This CDR3 has 16 amino acids. Germline V gene lookup returns CDR1 MNHEY and CDR2 SVGAGI. Trimming cost V 0 bases and J 3 bases; bases outside gene matches: 2. The CDR3 here is CASSYSGQGSNEKLFF. The CDR3 bases are TGTGCCAGCAGTTACTCGGGACAGGGATCTAATGAAAAACTGTTTTTT.

This clone was picked up a small number of times. The chain recombines TRBV5-8 with TRBJ1-3, with D uncertain. This CDR3 has 14 residues. The V gene's germline CDR1 is SGHTS and CDR2 YDEGEE. Trimming left V 2 bases short and J 0 bases short, with 6 bases between. The CDR3 spells CASSFYYSGNTIYF. For the CDR3, the DNA is TGTGCCAGCAGCTTTTATTACTCTGGAAACACCATATATTTT.

The rearrangement links TRBV6-5 to TRBJ2-1; 7 positions match TRBD2. This CDR3 comprises 12 residues. CDR1 and CDR2 (germline): MNHEY, SVGAGI. J lost 8 bases, V lost 6 bases, and 4 bases had no gene match. Here the CDR3 DNA reads TGTGCCAGCAGCGGACGGGGGGATGAGCAGTTCTTC. Protein: CASSGRGDEQFF.

The chain recombines TRBV7-2 with TRBJ2-3; 8 bases fit TRBD2. The junction had 17 bases not matched to a gene; V was cut back by 5 bases and J by 7 bases. The CDR3 has 17 amino acids. Germline V gives CDR1 SGHTA, CDR2 FQGNSA. The CDR3 coding sequence is TGTGCCAGCAGCCCCCATGGAGCGAGCGGGAGAACACATACGCAGTATTTT. It encodes CASSPHGASGRTHTQYF.

V is TRBV10-3 and J is TRBJ1-1, with 7 bases identical to TRBD1. The CDR3 covers 12 residues. Germline V CDR1 and CDR2: ENHRY, SYGVKD. The junction had 5 bases not matched to a gene; V was cut back by 8 bases and J by 5 bases. The CDR3 sequence: CAIGGGRTEAFF. The CDR3 DNA reads TGTGCCATCGGAGGGGGCAGGACTGAAGCTTTCTTT.

The chain combines TRBV7-6 with TRBJ2-2; tentative D call: TRBD1 (6 bases). CDR3 length: 17 residues. Germline loops: CDR1 SGHVS, CDR2 FNYEAQ. V was pared by 8 bases and J by 0 bases, with 19 bases between. The CDR3 region has the DNA TGTGCCAGCTTGGGGGCTAGGGGCCCCGCGAACACCGGGGAGCTGTTTTTT. Its protein is CASLGARGPANTGELFF.

The gene calls are TRBV5-1 and TRBJ2-2; weak D call: TRBD1 (6 bases). The V gene's germline CDR1 is SGHRS and CDR2 YFSETQ. V was trimmed by 4 bases and J by 4 bases, leaving 11 bases between them. The CDR3 sequence is 14 residues long. CDR3 protein: CASSRGQTTGELFF. The CDR3 coding sequence is TGCGCCAGCAGCAGAGGACAGACCACCGGGGAGCTGTTTTTT.

The table lists this clone with a count of one. The genes are TRBV9 and TRBJ1-5; TRBD1 is a possible D gene (6 bases). With 4 bases removed from V and 6 bases from J, the gap between germline ends came to 14 bases. Germline V gene sequence: CDR1 SGDLS, CDR2 YYNGEE. This CDR3 is built from 14 residues. This chain's CDR3 is CASSLWDNPQPQHF. CDR3 DNA sequence: TGTGCCAGCAGCCTCTGGGACAACCCTCAGCCCCAGCATTTT.

This sequence joins TRBV9 and TRBJ1-3; D gene ambiguous. Germline V gives CDR1 SGDLS, CDR2 YYNGEE. V was cut by 2 bases and J by 1 base, with 13 bases left in between. The CDR3 spans 16 residues. The CDR3 region is CASSVTGSGSGNTIYF. The DNA of the CDR3 is TGTGCCAGCAGCGTTACCGGGAGTGGATCTGGAAACACCATATATTTT.

The chain has TRBV24-1 and TRBJ1-4, with 7 bases identical to TRBD1. Germline V gives CDR1 KGHDR, CDR2 SFDVKD. This CDR3 has 15 residues. V gave up 5 bases and J gave up 4 bases; unmatched junction bases: 6. The CDR3 protein is CATSATGRDNEKLFF. The CDR3 DNA sequence: TGTGCCACCAGTGCGACAGGGAGAGATAATGAAAAACTGTTTTTT.

The genes are TRBV5-8 and TRBJ2-5, with 16 nucleotides matching TRBD2. In germline, CDR1 is SGHTS, CDR2 YDEGEE. The V segment lost 0 bases and the J segment 5 bases; nucleotides outside the gene matches: 1. This CDR3 contains 16 residues. The CDR3 sequence is CASSLAGLAGGETQYF. CDR3 sequence (DNA): TGTGCCAGCAGCTTGGCGGGACTAGCGGGAGGGGAGACCCAGTACTTC.

The CDR3 bases are TGTGCCAGCAGCAGCAGGGCACCGCCTGCGCAGTATTTT. Protein sequence: CASSSRAPPAQYF. V gene TRBV7-2 combines with J gene TRBJ2-3, with D perhaps TRBD1 (5 bases). The CDR3 covers 13 residues. CDR1 and CDR2 (germline): SGHTA, FQGNSA. Trimming took 5 bases from V and 10 from J, leaving 16 bases between them.